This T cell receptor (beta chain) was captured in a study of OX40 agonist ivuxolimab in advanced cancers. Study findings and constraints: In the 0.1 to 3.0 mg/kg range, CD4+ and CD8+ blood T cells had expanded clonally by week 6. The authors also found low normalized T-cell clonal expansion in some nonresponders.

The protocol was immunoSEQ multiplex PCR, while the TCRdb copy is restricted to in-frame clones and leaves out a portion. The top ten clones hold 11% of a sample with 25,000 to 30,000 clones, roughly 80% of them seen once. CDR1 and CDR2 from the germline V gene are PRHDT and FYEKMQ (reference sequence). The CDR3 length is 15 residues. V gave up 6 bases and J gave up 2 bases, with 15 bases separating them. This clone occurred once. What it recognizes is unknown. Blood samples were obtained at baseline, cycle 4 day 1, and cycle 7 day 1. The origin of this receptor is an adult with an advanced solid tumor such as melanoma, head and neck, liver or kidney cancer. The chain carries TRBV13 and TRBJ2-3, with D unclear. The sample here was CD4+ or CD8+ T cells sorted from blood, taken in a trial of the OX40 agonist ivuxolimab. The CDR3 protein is CASRLGPISTDTQYF. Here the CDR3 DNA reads TGTGCCAGCAGGTTGGGTCCAATCTCCACAGATACGCAGTATTTT.